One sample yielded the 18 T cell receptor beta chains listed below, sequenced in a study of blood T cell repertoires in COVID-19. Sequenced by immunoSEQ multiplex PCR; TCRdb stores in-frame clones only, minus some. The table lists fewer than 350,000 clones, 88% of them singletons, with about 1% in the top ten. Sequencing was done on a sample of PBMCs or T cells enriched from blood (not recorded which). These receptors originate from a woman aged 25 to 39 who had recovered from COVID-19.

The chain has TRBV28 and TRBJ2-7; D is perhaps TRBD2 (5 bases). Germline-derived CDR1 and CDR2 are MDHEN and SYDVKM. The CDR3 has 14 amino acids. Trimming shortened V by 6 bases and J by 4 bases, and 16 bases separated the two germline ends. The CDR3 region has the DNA TGTGCCAGCAGGGGCCCCGGAGGAAGGTACGAGCAGTACTTC. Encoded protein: CASRGPGGRYEQYF. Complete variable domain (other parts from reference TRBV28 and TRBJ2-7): DVKVTQSSRYLVKRTGEKVFLECVQDMDHENMFWYRQDPGLGLRLIYFSYDVKMKEKGDIPEGYSVSREKKERFSLILESASTNQTSMYLCASRGPGGRYEQYFGPGTRLTVT.

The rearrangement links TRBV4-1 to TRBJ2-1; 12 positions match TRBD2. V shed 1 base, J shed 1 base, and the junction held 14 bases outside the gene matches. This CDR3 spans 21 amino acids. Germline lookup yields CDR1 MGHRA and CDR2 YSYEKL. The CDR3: CASSQGLTSGREWVSYNEQFF. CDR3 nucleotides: TGCGCCAGCAGCCAAGGGTTGACTAGCGGGAGAGAGTGGGTTTCCTACAATGAGCAGTTCTTC.

The CDR3 DNA follows: TGCAGGATCAACACAGGGGGCTACACCTTC. This gives the protein CRINTGGYTF. The J gene is TRBJ1-2, the V gene TRBV20-1, with D maybe TRBD1 (6 bases). The CDR3 runs 10 residues. Per the germline V gene, CDR1 is DFQATT and CDR2 is SNEGSKA (reference sequence).

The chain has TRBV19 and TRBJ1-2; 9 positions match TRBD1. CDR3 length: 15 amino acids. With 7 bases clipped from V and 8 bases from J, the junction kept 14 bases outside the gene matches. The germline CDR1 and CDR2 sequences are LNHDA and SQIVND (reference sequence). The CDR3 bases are TGTGCCAGTAATTATTTGACCGGGACAGGGCAAGGCTACACCTTC. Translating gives CASNYLTGTGQGYTF. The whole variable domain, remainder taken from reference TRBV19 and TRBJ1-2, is DGGITQSPKYLFRKEGQNVTLSCEQNLNHDAMYWYRQDPGQGLRLIYYSQIVNDFQKGDIAEGYSVSREKKESFPLTVTSAQKNPTAFYLCASNYLTGTGQGYTFGSGTRLTVV.

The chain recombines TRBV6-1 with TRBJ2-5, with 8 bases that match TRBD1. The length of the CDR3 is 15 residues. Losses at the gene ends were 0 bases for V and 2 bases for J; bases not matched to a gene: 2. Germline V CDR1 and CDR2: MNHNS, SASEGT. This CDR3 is CASSEAGQGQETQYF. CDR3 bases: TGTGCCAGCAGTGAAGCAGGACAGGGTCAAGAGACCCAGTACTTC.

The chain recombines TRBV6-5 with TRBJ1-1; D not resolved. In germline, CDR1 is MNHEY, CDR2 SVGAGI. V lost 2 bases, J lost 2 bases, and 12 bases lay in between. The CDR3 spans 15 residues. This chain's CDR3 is CASSYGPTVNTEAFF. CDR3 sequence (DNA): TGTGCCAGCAGTTACGGGCCAACAGTCAACACTGAAGCTTTCTTT.

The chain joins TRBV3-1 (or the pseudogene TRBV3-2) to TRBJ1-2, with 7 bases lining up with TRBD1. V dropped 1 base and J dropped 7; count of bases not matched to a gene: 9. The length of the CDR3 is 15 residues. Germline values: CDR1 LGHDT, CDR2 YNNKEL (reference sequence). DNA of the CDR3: TGTGCCAGCAGCCAAGTTGAGGGGGCTAAGGGTGGCTACACCTTC. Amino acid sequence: CASSQVEGAKGGYTF.

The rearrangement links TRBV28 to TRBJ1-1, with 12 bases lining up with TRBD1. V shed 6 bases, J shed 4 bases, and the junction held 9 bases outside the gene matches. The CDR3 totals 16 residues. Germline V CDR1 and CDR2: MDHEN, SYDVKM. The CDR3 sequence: CASRGTGGAGSTEAFF. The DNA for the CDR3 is TGTGCCAGCAGGGGGACAGGGGGCGCGGGGTCCACTGAAGCTTTCTTT.

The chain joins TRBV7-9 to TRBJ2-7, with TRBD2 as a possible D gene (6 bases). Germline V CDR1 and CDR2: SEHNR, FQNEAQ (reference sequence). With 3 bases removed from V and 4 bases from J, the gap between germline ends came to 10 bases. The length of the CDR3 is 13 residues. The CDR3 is CASSFWRGYEQYF. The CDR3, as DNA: TGTGCCAGCAGCTTCTGGAGGGGTTACGAGCAGTACTTC.

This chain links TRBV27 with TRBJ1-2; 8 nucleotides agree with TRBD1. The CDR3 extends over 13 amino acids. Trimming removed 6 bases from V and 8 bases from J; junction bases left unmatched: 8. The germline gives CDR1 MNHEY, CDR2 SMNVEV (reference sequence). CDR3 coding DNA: TGTGCCAGCAGCCCAAGACAGGGGCGAGGCTACACCTTC. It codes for CASSPRQGRGYTF.

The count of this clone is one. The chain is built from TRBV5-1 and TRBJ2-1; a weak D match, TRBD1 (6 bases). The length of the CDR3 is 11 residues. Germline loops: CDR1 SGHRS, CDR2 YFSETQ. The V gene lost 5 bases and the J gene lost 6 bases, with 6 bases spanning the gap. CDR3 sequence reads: CASRQGNEQFF. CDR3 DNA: TGCGCCAGCAGACAGGGCAATGAGCAGTTCTTC.

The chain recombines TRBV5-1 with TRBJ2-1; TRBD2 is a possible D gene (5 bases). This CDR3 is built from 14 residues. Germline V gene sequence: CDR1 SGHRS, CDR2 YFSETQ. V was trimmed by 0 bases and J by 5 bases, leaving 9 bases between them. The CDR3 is CASSLDGLNNEQFF. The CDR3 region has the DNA TGCGCCAGCAGCTTGGACGGACTCAACAATGAGCAGTTCTTC.

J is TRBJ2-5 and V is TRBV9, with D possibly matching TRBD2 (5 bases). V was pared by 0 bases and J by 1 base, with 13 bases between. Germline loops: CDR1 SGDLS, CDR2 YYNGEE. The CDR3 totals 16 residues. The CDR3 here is CASSVVGVGSQETQYF. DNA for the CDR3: TGTGCCAGCAGCGTAGTGGGAGTCGGTAGCCAAGAGACCCAGTACTTC.

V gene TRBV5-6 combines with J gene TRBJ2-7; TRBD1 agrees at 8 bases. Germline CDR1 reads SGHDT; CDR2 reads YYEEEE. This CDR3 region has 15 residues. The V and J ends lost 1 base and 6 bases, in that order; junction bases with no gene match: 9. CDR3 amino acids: CASSLLGQGGREQYF. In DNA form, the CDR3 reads TGTGCCAGCAGCTTGCTCGGACAGGGAGGTCGCGAGCAGTACTTC.

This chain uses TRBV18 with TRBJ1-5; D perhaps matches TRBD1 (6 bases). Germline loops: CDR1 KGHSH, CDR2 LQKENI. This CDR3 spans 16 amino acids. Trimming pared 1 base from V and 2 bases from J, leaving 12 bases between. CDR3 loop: CASSPRGGAGNQPQHF. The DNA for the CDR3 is TGTGCCAGCTCACCACGGGGGGGCGCGGGCAATCAGCCCCAGCATTTT.

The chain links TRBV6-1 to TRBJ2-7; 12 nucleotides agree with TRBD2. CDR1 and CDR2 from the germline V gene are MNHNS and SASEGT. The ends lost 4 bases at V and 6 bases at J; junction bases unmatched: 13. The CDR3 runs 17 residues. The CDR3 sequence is CASSAPNRLAGAREQYF. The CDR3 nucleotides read TGTGCCAGCAGTGCACCAAACCGACTAGCGGGAGCTCGCGAGCAGTACTTC.

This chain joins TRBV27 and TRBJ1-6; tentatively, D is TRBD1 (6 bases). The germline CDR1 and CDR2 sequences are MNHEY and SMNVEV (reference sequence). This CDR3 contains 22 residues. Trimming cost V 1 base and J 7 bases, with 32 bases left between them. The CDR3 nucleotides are TGTGCCAGCAGTTTATATTTCATCCTCGGGGGGCCTGAGGAAAACGGGAATTCACCCCTCCACTTT. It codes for CASSLYFILGGPEENGNSPLHF.

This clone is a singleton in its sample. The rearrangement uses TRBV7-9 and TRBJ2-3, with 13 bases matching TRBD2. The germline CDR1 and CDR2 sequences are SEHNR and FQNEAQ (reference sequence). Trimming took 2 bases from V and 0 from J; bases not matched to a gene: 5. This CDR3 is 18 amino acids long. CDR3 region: CASSLQLAGGISTDTQYF. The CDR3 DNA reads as TGTGCCAGCAGCTTACAACTAGCGGGGGGGATTAGCACAGATACGCAGTATTTT.